Listed below are T cell receptor beta chains from one sample, sequenced in a study of T cells after yellow fever vaccination. TCRdb processed the 5' RACE reads anew with MiXCR; each CDR3 protein has one entry. Among some 400,000 distinct CDR3 sequences listed, around 6.4% were seen once. The sequenced sample was PBMCs, obtained 5 days after the yellow fever booster vaccination. These receptors originate from a young man who received the YFV17D yellow fever vaccine. Both conserved end residues are part of each CDR3. Fields, in order: J gene, CDR3 length, clone size, V gene, D gene, CDR3 protein, CDR3 DNA. A D gene is named only where the DNA matches it firmly. Size values are once, few and many counts, or a class for expanded clones, and some rows have none.

>TRBJ2-5|15|many|TRBV9|.
CASSVGGGTQETQYF
TGTGCCAGCAGCGTCGGAGGGGGCACCCAAGAGACCCAGTACTTC
>TRBJ2-3|12|few|TRBV24-1|.
CATSDLRDTQYF
TGTGCCACCAGTGATTTGCGGGATACGCAGTATTTT
>TRBJ2-7|16|few|TRBV7-2|TRBD2
CASSPGLSGSVDEQYF
TGTGCCAGCAGCCCTGGGCTTAGCGGGAGTGTGGACGAGCAGTACTTC
>TRBJ1-1|13|few|TRBV6-1|.
CASSRGGGTEAFF
TGTGCCAGCAGCCGCGGGGGGGGCACTGAAGCTTTCTTT
>TRBJ2-7|14|many|TRBV7-6|.
CASSPWGGSYEQYF
TGTGCCAGCAGCCCCTGGGGAGGCTCCTACGAGCAGTACTTC
>TRBJ2-5|13|few|TRBV20-1|.
CSAREAPGETQYF
TGCAGTGCTAGAGAAGCGCCGGGAGAGACCCAGTACTTC
>TRBJ2-1|15|few|TRBV3-1|.
CASSHPFATNIRQFF
TGTGCCAGCAGCCATCCCTTTGCGACCAATATCAGGCAGTTCTTC
>TRBJ2-1|14|few|TRBV7-2|TRBD2
CASSPRTSRGEQFF
TGTGCCAGCAGCCCCAGGACTAGCCGCGGGGAGCAGTTCTTC
>TRBJ2-3|16|many|TRBV7-9|TRBD2
CASSLSGGRATDTQYF
TGTGCCAGCAGCTTGTCCGGCGGGAGAGCAACAGATACGCAGTATTTT
>TRBJ2-7|15|.|TRBV18|TRBD1
CASSPPGQGQSEQYF
TGTGCCAGCTCACCACCTGGACAGGGTCAGTCCGAGCAGTACTTC
>TRBJ1-1|12|.|TRBV28|.
CASSPPGQEAFF
TGTGCCAGCAGTCCCCCGGGACAAGAAGCTTTCTTT
>TRBJ2-1|15|many|TRBV7-6|TRBD2
CASSIGTSGNNEQFF
TGTGCCAGCAGCATCGGGACTAGCGGTAACAATGAGCAGTTCTTC
>TRBJ2-7|16|many|TRBV10-1|TRBD1
CASSDQTGGPSHEQYF
TGCGCCAGCAGTGACCAAACAGGGGGCCCCAGCCACGAGCAGTACTTC
>TRBJ1-5|14|.|TRBV19|.
CASRKTTDNQPQHF
TGTGCCAGTAGGAAAACGACAGACAATCAGCCCCAGCATTTT
>TRBJ2-7|11|many|TRBV29-1|.
CSAGFTYEQYF
TGCAGCGCGGGGTTTACCTACGAGCAGTACTTC
>TRBJ2-7|14|.|TRBV25-1|.
CASSRGPHSYEQYF
TGTGCCAGCAGTAGGGGACCTCACAGCTACGAGCAGTACTTC
>TRBJ2-1|16|few|TRBV9|TRBD2
CASSGRTSREYNEQFF
TGTGCCAGCAGCGGACGGACTAGTCGGGAGTACAATGAGCAGTTCTTC
>TRBJ2-1|15|many|TRBV15|.
CATGSREHWIAEQFF
TGTGCCACCGGTTCGAGGGAGCATTGGATTGCTGAGCAGTTCTTC
>TRBJ1-6|14|few|TRBV4-2|.
CASSQERRNSPLHF
TGTGCCAGCAGCCAAGAAAGGAGAAATTCACCCCTCCACTTT
>TRBJ2-1|16|many|TRBV5-6|TRBD2
CASSPGTSGTGDEQFF
TGTGCCAGCAGCCCCGGGACTAGCGGGACAGGGGATGAGCAGTTCTTC
>TRBJ1-2|11|many|TRBV30|.
CAWTARYGYTF
TGTGCCTGGACCGCCCGCTATGGCTACACCTTC
>TRBJ2-7|14|few|TRBV6-2/TRBV6-3|.
CAIQERVNPYEQYF
TGTGCCATCCAGGAGCGGGTCAACCCCTACGAGCAGTACTTC
>TRBJ2-1|14|.|TRBV12-3/TRBV12-4|TRBD2
CASSFAGGRDEQFF
TGTGCCAGCAGTTTCGCGGGAGGTCGGGATGAGCAGTTCTTC
>TRBJ2-6|16|.|TRBV5-1|.
CASSFTLSSGANVLTF
TGCGCCAGCAGCTTTACGCTCAGCTCTGGGGCCAACGTCCTGACTTTC
>TRBJ2-7|18|.|TRBV7-2|TRBD2
CASSLASGLAGGTYEQYF
TGTGCCAGCAGCTTAGCTTCAGGACTAGCGGGAGGGACCTACGAGCAGTACTTC
>TRBJ2-3|14|many|TRBV12-3/TRBV12-4|TRBD2
CASSPLAGVDTQYF
TGTGCCAGCAGTCCTCTAGCGGGAGTAGATACGCAGTATTTT
>TRBJ2-1|13|.|TRBV6-2/TRBV6-3|TRBD2
CASSSGSVNEQFF
TGTGCCAGCAGTAGCGGGAGTGTGAATGAGCAGTTCTTC
>TRBJ2-5|13|many|TRBV7-2|.
CASSLTRLDSQYF
TGTGCCAGCAGCTTAACGCGACTAGACTCCCAGTACTTC
>TRBJ1-6|15|.|TRBV12-3/TRBV12-4|TRBD1
CASSSGDRAGSPLHF
TGTGCCAGCAGTTCTGGGGACAGGGCGGGCTCACCCCTCCACTTT
>TRBJ2-4|15|.|TRBV7-2|TRBD1
CASSQTGTGLNIQYF
TGTGCCAGCAGCCAAACCGGGACAGGGCTAAACATTCAGTACTTC
>TRBJ2-3|15|many|TRBV6-5|TRBD2
CASSYSLAVADTQYF
TGTGCCAGCAGTTACTCACTAGCGGTCGCAGATACGCAGTATTTT
>TRBJ2-7|14|.|TRBV20-1|TRBD1
CSASDTGVRNEQYF
TGCAGTGCTAGTGATACAGGGGTTCGAAACGAGCAGTACTTC
>TRBJ2-5|13|.|TRBV29-1|.
CGASRSLQETQYF
TGCGGCGCCTCCAGAAGCCTACAAGAGACCCAGTACTTC
>TRBJ2-1|12|many|TRBV29-1|.
CSVEVTYNEQFF
TGCAGCGTTGAAGTCACCTACAATGAGCAGTTCTTC
>TRBJ2-3|16|.|TRBV5-1|.
CASSGGSLASTDTQYF
TGCGCCAGCAGCGGGGGGTCCCTTGCTAGCACAGATACGCAGTATTTT
>TRBJ1-6|14|.|TRBV11-2|.
CASSLPLGSTPLHF
TGTGCCAGCAGCTTACCCTTAGGGTCTACACCCCTCCACTTT
>TRBJ1-2|12|.|TRBV20-1|.
CSAKEGFASYTF
TGCAGTGCTAAAGAGGGGTTCGCGAGCTACACCTTC
>TRBJ1-1|14|.|TRBV5-1|.
CASSLGPAATEAFF
TGCGCCAGCAGCTTGGGTCCGGCCGCGACTGAAGCTTTCTTT
>TRBJ2-1|13|few|TRBV11-3|.
CASSFDFRDEQFF
TGTGCCAGCAGCTTCGACTTCAGGGATGAGCAGTTCTTC
>TRBJ2-5|12|few|TRBV30|.
CAWSAIAETQYF
TGTGCCTGGAGTGCCATCGCGGAGACCCAGTACTTC
>TRBJ2-1|12|many|TRBV29-1|TRBD2
CSTRGGRNEQFF
TGCAGCACCCGGGGGGGGCGCAATGAGCAGTTCTTC
>TRBJ2-2|15|.|TRBV15|.
CATSRILAYTGELFF
TGTGCCACCAGCAGAATACTAGCTTACACCGGGGAGCTGTTTTTT
>TRBJ2-1|11|many|TRBV20-1|.
CSHRLSAEQFF
TGCAGTCACCGCCTCTCCGCTGAGCAGTTCTTC
>TRBJ2-7|14|many|TRBV30|.
CAWSVGGPTYEQYF
TGTGCCTGGAGTGTAGGCGGGCCGACCTACGAGCAGTACTTC
>TRBJ2-7|12|few|TRBV7-9|.
CASAKGGSERFF
TGTGCCAGCGCAAAGGGCGGAAGTGAGAGGTTCTTC
>TRBJ1-4|16|few|TRBV30|.
CAWSGTYSATNEKLFF
TGTGCCTGGAGTGGAACCTACAGTGCAACTAATGAAAAACTGTTTTTT
>TRBJ2-3|15|.|TRBV7-9|.
CASSLSGGSTDTQYF
TGTGCCAGCAGCTTATCCGGCGGTAGCACAGATACGCAGTATTTT
>TRBJ2-7|15|many|TRBV29-1|TRBD2
CSAGWASGSGDEQYF
TGCAGCGCTGGCTGGGCTAGCGGGAGTGGGGACGAGCAGTACTTC
>TRBJ2-7|14|.|TRBV6-2/TRBV6-3|.
CASSYSGRSYEQYF
TGTGCCAGCAGTTACTCGGGCCGATCCTACGAGCAGTACTTC
>TRBJ2-6|18|.|TRBV4-2|TRBD1
CASSQAGQGATGANVLTF
TGTGCCAGCAGCCAGGCGGGACAGGGGGCAACTGGGGCCAACGTCCTGACTTTC
>TRBJ2-7|12|.|TRBV5-1|.
CASSLNGAEQYF
TGCGCCAGCAGCTTGAACGGTGCCGAGCAGTACTTC
>TRBJ2-3|14|many|TRBV20-1|TRBD2
CSALTSGSPDTQYF
TGCAGTGCCCTAACTAGCGGGAGCCCAGATACGCAGTATTTT
>TRBJ2-1|14|.|TRBV18|TRBD2
CASSKLAGGNEQFF
TGTGCCAGCTCGAAACTAGCGGGAGGGAATGAGCAGTTCTTC
>TRBJ2-7|14|many|TRBV7-2|.
CASSLGLGSYEQYF
TGTGCCAGCAGCTTAGGGTTAGGTTCCTACGAGCAGTACTTC
>TRBJ2-7|13|few|TRBV7-9|.
CASRSGVAYEQYF
TGTGCCAGCAGGTCAGGGGTTGCCTACGAGCAGTACTTC
>TRBJ2-2|15|.|TRBV15|.
CATSRDLGDTGELFF
TGTGCCACCAGCAGAGATTTAGGGGACACCGGGGAGCTGTTTTTT
>TRBJ2-7|12|few|TRBV7-2|.
CASSVYLREQYF
TGTGCCAGCAGCGTATACCTACGGGAGCAGTACTTC
>TRBJ1-2|14|few|TRBV12-3/TRBV12-4|TRBD1
CASSLEQGYYGYTF
TGTGCCAGCAGTCTCGAACAGGGGTACTATGGCTACACCTTC
>TRBJ2-5|15|many|TRBV7-9|TRBD2
CASSPERLAGEPQYF
TGTGCCAGCAGCCCCGAAAGACTAGCGGGAGAACCCCAGTACTTC
>TRBJ2-7|15|few|TRBV9|TRBD2
CASSGSSGISYEQYF
TGTGCCAGCAGCGGTTCTAGCGGGATTTCCTACGAGCAGTACTTC